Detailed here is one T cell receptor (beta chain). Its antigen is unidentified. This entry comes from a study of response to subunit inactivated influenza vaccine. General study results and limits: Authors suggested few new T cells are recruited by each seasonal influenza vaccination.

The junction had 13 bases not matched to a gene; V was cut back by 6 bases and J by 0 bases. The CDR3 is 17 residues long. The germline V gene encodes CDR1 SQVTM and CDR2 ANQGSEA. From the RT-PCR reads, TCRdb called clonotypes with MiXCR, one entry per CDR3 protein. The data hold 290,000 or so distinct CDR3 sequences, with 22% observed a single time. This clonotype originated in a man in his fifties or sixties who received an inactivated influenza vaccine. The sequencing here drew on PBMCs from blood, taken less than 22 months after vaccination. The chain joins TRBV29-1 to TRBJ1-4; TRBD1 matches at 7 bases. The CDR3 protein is CSVDGTDGGATNEKLFF. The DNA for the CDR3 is TGCAGCGTGGATGGGACAGACGGGGGAGCAACTAATGAAAAACTGTTTTTT.